These 24 T cell receptor beta chains share one sample of origin, sequenced in a study of blood T cell repertoires in COVID-19. Only in-frame clones appear in the TCRdb table, and some are missing; sequencing was by immunoSEQ multiplex PCR. The data hold hundreds of thousands of clones, with 70% to 90% observed a single time. The sequencing sample was made of PBMCs or T cells enriched from blood (not recorded which). These receptors all come from a woman between 18 and 29 years old with acute COVID-19.

The chain combines TRBV7-2 with TRBJ2-1, with TRBD1 matching 8 bases. The germline CDR1 and CDR2 sequences are SGHTA and FQGNSA. CDR3 length: 15 amino acids. J lost 5 bases, V lost 5 bases, and 8 bases had no gene match. The CDR3 DNA reads as TGTGCCAGCAGCCCGACCAGGACAGGGAACAATGAGCAGTTCTTC. It is translated as CASSPTRTGNNEQFF.

The chain links TRBV19 to TRBJ2-5, with D possibly being TRBD2 (6 bases). The germline V gene encodes CDR1 LNHDA and CDR2 SQIVND (reference sequence). The length of the CDR3 is 14 residues. Trimming took off 1 base at V and 4 bases at J, with 10 bases between the two ends. In DNA, the CDR3 is TGTGCCAGTAGTATAGTGGGAGGAGGAGAGACCCAGTACTTC. Amino acid sequence: CASSIVGGGETQYF. The complete variable domain, with remaining parts taken from reference TRBV19 and TRBJ2-5, reads DGGITQSPKYLFRKEGQNVTLSCEQNLNHDAMYWYRQDPGQGLRLIYYSQIVNDFQKGDIAEGYSVSREKKESFPLTVTSAQKNPTAFYLCASSIVGGGETQYFGPGTRLLVL.

The genes are TRBV11-2 and TRBJ2-5; TRBD1 matches 9 bases. The trim removed 5 bases at V and 6 bases at J, leaving 10 bases unmatched. Germline V lookup: CDR1 SGHAT, CDR2 FQNNGV. The CDR3 has 15 amino acids. The CDR3 loop is CASSKRDRAGKTQYF. The CDR3 coding sequence is TGTGCCAGCAGCAAGAGGGACAGGGCGGGAAAGACCCAGTACTTC.

V is TRBV5-1 and J is TRBJ1-2, with 7 bases fitting TRBD1. V was pared by 1 base and J by 4 bases, with 7 bases of the junction left unmatched. The CDR3 contains 15 residues. Germline CDR1 and CDR2: SGHRS and YFSETQ. As DNA, the CDR3 is TGCGCCAGCAGCTTGAGAACAGGGGAGGCCTATGGCTACACCTTC. Residues: CASSLRTGEAYGYTF.

The rearrangement joins TRBV14 to TRBJ2-7, with D perhaps matching TRBD1 (6 bases). The germline gives CDR1 SGHDN, CDR2 FVKESK. The CDR3 is 13 amino acids. V dropped 0 bases and J dropped 13 bases, with 16 bases sitting between them. The CDR3 nucleotides read TGTGCCAGCAGCCAAGATTTAGAAACAGGGAGTTACTTC. It yields the protein CASSQDLETGSYF.

The chain carries TRBV29-1 and TRBJ2-5; 8 nucleotides align to TRBD2. The length of the CDR3 is 14 residues. Germline V gene lookup returns CDR1 SQVTM and CDR2 ANQGSEA. V gave up 4 bases and J gave up 4 bases; unmatched junction bases: 8. The chain's CDR3 is CSVVASGLRETQYF. DNA of the CDR3: TGCAGCGTTGTGGCTAGCGGGCTACGAGAGACCCAGTACTTC.

V is TRBV4-1 and J is TRBJ2-3, with TRBD1 matching over 7 bases. Trimming at V came to 1 base and at J to 4 bases, leaving 11 bases not matched to a gene. Germline-derived CDR1 and CDR2 are MGHRA and YSYEKL. This CDR3 region has 17 residues. The CDR3 coding sequence is TGCGCCAGCAGCCAAGCCCCCTGGGACAGTCCCCCAGATACGCAGTATTTT. It specifies CASSQAPWDSPPDTQYF.

This chain uses TRBV6-1 with TRBJ1-2; no firm D call. Germline loops: CDR1 MNHNS, CDR2 SASEGT. Trimming removed 3 bases at V and 8 bases at J, with 13 bases between. The CDR3 sequence is 13 residues long. This CDR3 reads CASSEGLPVGYTF. In nucleotides, the CDR3 is TGTGCCAGCAGTGAGGGCCTACCAGTGGGCTACACCTTC.

The rearrangement joins TRBV29-1 to TRBJ2-5; 15 bases align to TRBD2. CDR1 and CDR2 from the germline V gene are SQVTM and ANQGSEA. The length of the CDR3 is 18 residues. J lost 6 bases, V lost 5 bases, and 16 bases had no gene match. The CDR3: CSVPGRTGGLAGGQTQYF. The CDR3 DNA follows: TGCAGCGTTCCGGGTAGGACAGGGGGACTAGCGGGAGGACAGACCCAGTACTTC.

The rearrangement links TRBV5-5 to TRBJ1-5; the D is unclear. This CDR3 is built from 16 residues. V was pared by 4 bases and J by 6 bases, with 20 bases between. Germline V lookup: CDR1 SGHKS, CDR2 YYEKEE (reference sequence). The CDR3 reads CASSAGLWGGGQPQHF. The CDR3 coding sequence is TGTGCCAGCAGCGCTGGCTTGTGGGGTGGAGGTCAGCCCCAGCATTTT. The full variable domain, completed using reference TRBV5-5 and TRBJ1-5, is DAGVTQSPTHLIKTRGQQVTLRCSPISGHKSVSWYQQVLGQGPQFIFQYYEKEERGRGNFPDRFSARQFPNYSSELNVNALLLGDSALYLCASSAGLWGGGQPQHFGDGTRLSIL.

CDR3 loop: CASSLGGGRNNEQFF. CDR3 DNA: TGTGCCAGCAGCTTGGGCGGGGGCAGGAACAATGAGCAGTTCTTC. This sequence joins TRBV7-6 and TRBJ2-1; maybe TRBD2 (7 bases). V shed 3 bases and J shed 5 bases, with 14 bases lying between them. CDR3 length: 15 amino acids. In germline, CDR1 is SGHVS, CDR2 FNYEAQ. Using reference TRBV7-6 and TRBJ2-1 for the parts outside the CDR3, the full variable domain is GAGVSQSPRYKVTKRGQDVALRCDPISGHVSLYWYRQALGQGPEFLTYFNYEAQQDKSGLPNDRFSAERPEGSISTLTIQRTEQRDSAMYRCASSLGGGRNNEQFFGPGTRLTVL.

As to this clone: Possible read error: a much larger clone is one base away. This sequence joins TRBV5-6 and TRBJ2-7; 7 bases fit TRBD1. V trimming: 4 bases; J trimming: 4 bases; junction bases outside the gene matches: 2. The CDR3 contains 12 residues. Germline V gene data show CDR1 as SGHDT and CDR2 as YYEEEE. The CDR3 nucleotides are TGTGCCAGCAGCACGACAGGGTACGAGCAGTACTTC. This codes for CASSTTGYEQYF.

The chain recombines TRBV9 with TRBJ1-3, with 7 bases that match TRBD1. V shed 0 bases, J shed 2 bases, and the junction held 2 bases outside the gene matches. The CDR3 is 15 residues long. The germline V gene has CDR1 SGDLS and CDR2 YYNGEE. The CDR3 loop is CASSVDQGAGNTIYF. The CDR3 nucleotides read TGTGCCAGCAGCGTAGATCAGGGGGCTGGAAACACCATATATTTT.

The chain uses TRBV10-3 and TRBJ2-5; weak D call: TRBD1 (6 bases). The CDR3 consists of 13 residues. The V end lost 6 bases, the J end lost 5 bases, and 13 bases lay between the germline ends. Germline CDR1 is ENHRY and CDR2 is SYGVKD. CDR3 sequence reads: CAIRQGIRETQYF. The CDR3 nucleotides are TGTGCCATCAGGCAGGGGATACGTGAGACCCAGTACTTC.

The V call is TRBV4-3, the J call TRBJ1-4; D may be TRBD1 (5 bases). The V gene lost 0 bases and the J gene lost 7 bases, with 12 bases spanning the gap. CDR1 and CDR2 (germline): LGHNA, YSLEER. The CDR3 is 15 amino acids. The CDR3 bases are TGCGCCAGCAGCCAAGATTCAGGGTTTAGTGAAAAACTGTTTTTT. This sequence encodes CASSQDSGFSEKLFF.

The rearrangement links TRBV7-2 to TRBJ1-5, with D maybe TRBD1 (5 bases). Germline CDR1 and CDR2: SGHTA and FQGNSA. The CDR3 loop spans 16 amino acids. Trimming shortened V by 7 bases and J by 0 bases, and 16 bases separated the two germline ends. The CDR3: CASNTPGGDSNQPQHF. CDR3 DNA sequence: TGTGCCAGCAACACCCCCGGGGGGGATAGCAATCAGCCCCAGCATTTT.

The V call is TRBV6-1, the J call TRBJ1-5; 8 positions match TRBD1. Unmatched junction bases numbered 1, after V lost 3 bases and J lost 3 bases. Germline assignment: CDR1 MNHNS and CDR2 SASEGT. CDR3 length: 14 residues. CDR3 sequence: CASSETGDNQPQHF. CDR3 coding DNA: TGTGCCAGCAGTGAGACAGGGGACAATCAGCCCCAGCATTTT.

Comment on this clone: Other nucleotide sequences in the sample specify the same CDR3. The rearrangement uses TRBV9 and TRBJ1-6; D remains unclear. This CDR3 spans 15 amino acids. With 0 bases removed from V and 0 bases from J, the gap between germline ends came to 4 bases. Germline loops: CDR1 SGDLS, CDR2 YYNGEE. This chain's CDR3 is CASSVGSSYNSPLHF. In DNA, the CDR3 is TGTGCCAGCAGCGTAGGGAGCTCCTATAATTCACCCCTCCACTTT.

This clone was seen more than once but under ten times. V is TRBV4-1 and J is TRBJ1-6; D might be TRBD1 (6 bases). The V end was cut by 0 bases, the J end by 7 bases, with 16 bases between. This CDR3 is 17 amino acids long. The germline V gene has CDR1 MGHRA and CDR2 YSYEKL. As DNA, the CDR3 is TGCGCCAGCAGCCAAGACCGGGGGGGACACGGCAATTCACCCCTCCACTTT. Its protein is CASSQDRGGHGNSPLHF.

Concerning this clone itself: One end of the junction varies from germline; a read error may be responsible. The gene calls are TRBV7-7 and TRBJ2-1; no clear D gene. CDR3 length: 13 residues. Looked up from germline, CDR1 is SSHAT and CDR2 is FNYEAQ (reference sequence). CDR3: CASSLQFSGEQFF. The CDR3 DNA reads TGTGCTAGCAGCTTACAATTCTCGGGTGAGCAGTTCTTC. Full variable domain (remainder filled in from reference TRBV7-7 and TRBJ2-1): GAGVSQSPRYKVTKRGQDVTLRCDPISSHATLYWYQQALGQGPEFLTYFNYEAQPDKSGLPSDRFSAERPEGSISTLTIQRTEQRDSAMYRCASSLQFSGEQFFGPGTRLTVL.

This chain uses TRBV3-1 (or the pseudogene TRBV3-2) with TRBJ1-1, with 7 nucleotides matching TRBD1. The CDR3 consists of 16 residues. The J segment lost 6 bases and the V segment lost 2 bases, leaving 12 bases of the junction unmatched. Germline V lookup: CDR1 LGHDT, CDR2 YNNKEL (reference sequence). The CDR3 sequence: CASSQHGTAGAAEAFF. CDR3 nucleotides: TGTGCCAGCAGCCAACACGGGACAGCGGGGGCCGCTGAAGCTTTCTTT.

This rearrangement joins TRBV18 to TRBJ1-3, with D possibly TRBD1 on 6 matching bases. With 2 bases removed from V and 4 bases from J, the gap between germline ends came to 15 bases. The CDR3 spans 16 residues. CDR1 KGHSH and CDR2 LQKENI come from the germline V gene. The CDR3 DNA is TGTGCCAGCTCACCAGCAGACAGGAGAAAAGGAAACACCATATATTTT. Translated: CASSPADRRKGNTIYF.

The chain employs TRBV18 and TRBJ2-7, with 12 bases aligning to TRBD1. This CDR3 is 14 amino acids long. The V gene end was trimmed by 5 bases and the J gene end by 4 bases; junction bases not matched to a gene: 3. The germline V gene has CDR1 KGHSH and CDR2 LQKENI. The CDR3 DNA is TGTGCCAGCTCAGCGGGACAGGGGGCTTACGAGCAGTACTTC. It specifies CASSAGQGAYEQYF.

V usage is TRBV9 and J usage is TRBJ1-1; no clear D. The V and J ends lost 0 bases and 6 bases respectively, with 9 bases between them. Germline CDR1 and CDR2: SGDLS and YYNGEE. This CDR3 has 13 residues. In DNA, the CDR3 is TGTGCCAGCAGCGTAGGTTTGGGCCCTGAAGCTTTCTTT. This sequence encodes CASSVGLGPEAFF.